A selection of T cell receptor beta chains follows, all from one sample in a study of blood T cell repertoires in COVID-19. TCRdb's copy holds only in-frame clones and misses some; the assay was immunoSEQ multiplex PCR. The table lists more than 300,000 clones, over 90% of them singletons. Input material: PBMCs or T cells enriched from blood (not recorded which). The source is a woman aged 25 to 45 who had been exposed to COVID-19. Both conserved end residues are part of each CDR3. The D gene is left open where the match is weak. A clone size is listed for some rows: how often the clone was seen (once, few, many), or a class if it is expanded.

TRBJ1-4,NA,TRBV25-1,15,NA,TGTGCCAGCAGTGAAATAGGGGGGGCAGATGAAAAACTGTTTTTT,CASSEIGGADEKLFF
TRBJ2-5,few,TRBV18,14,NA,TGTGCCAGCTCACCGACACTATCGGGGGAGACCCAGTACTTC,CASSPTLSGETQYF
TRBJ1-1,NA,TRBV5-1,12,NA,TGCGCCAGCAGCTTGGAGCCCACTGAAGCTTTCTTT,CASSLEPTEAFF
TRBJ2-7,NA,TRBV5-4,15,NA,TGTGCCAGCAGCTTGGGGGCAGATCCCACCTACGAGCAGTACTTC,CASSLGADPTYEQYF
TRBJ2-1,NA,TRBV4-1,13,NA,TGCGCCAGCAGCCAAGTTTTAACTTATGAGCAGTTCTTC,CASSQVLTYEQFF
TRBJ1-1,NA,TRBV7-9,14,NA,TGTGCCAGCAGCTCATTGGGGGGTCGCACTGAAGCTTTCTTT,CASSSLGGRTEAFF
TRBJ2-3,NA,TRBV7-8,16,TRBD2,TGTGCCAGCAGCCAACGAAGCGGGGGAGGCGCAGATACGCAGTATTTT,CASSQRSGGGADTQYF
TRBJ1-6,NA,TRBV19,13,TRBD1,TGTGCCAGTAGTCCAGGGGGCGGTTCACCCCTCCACTTT,CASSPGGGSPLHF
TRBJ1-3,NA,TRBV4-3,15,NA,TGCGCCAGCAGCCAAGGCACAGGCTCTGGAAACACCATATATTTT,CASSQGTGSGNTIYF
TRBJ2-1,NA,TRBV19,13,NA,TGTGCCAGTAGTACCCTTGGAGGGAATGAGCAGTTCTTC,CASSTLGGNEQFF
TRBJ2-5,NA,TRBV19,15,TRBD1,TGTGCCAGTAGGCAGGAGACAGGGGGTCAAGAGACCCAGTACTTC,CASRQETGGQETQYF
TRBJ1-2,NA,TRBV6-5,15,NA,TGTGCCAGTCGGACTTACAGAACCGCTAACTATGGCTACACCTTC,CASRTYRTANYGYTF
TRBJ1-2,NA,TRBV29-1,10,NA,TGCAGCGGTTACAGGGACGGCTACACCTTC,CSGYRDGYTF
TRBJ1-1,NA,TRBV2,13,NA,TGTGCCAGCAGTTATACAGAGAACACTGAAGCTTTCTTT,CASSYTENTEAFF
TRBJ2-1,NA,TRBV30,11,TRBD2,TGTGCCTGGAGTGGGGGCGGGGGGCAGTTCTTC,CAWSGGGGQFF
TRBJ1-6,NA,TRBV3-1/TRBV3-2,14,NA,TGTGCCAGCAGCCGCAGGGGTTATAATTCACCCCTCCACTTT,CASSRRGYNSPLHF
TRBJ2-7,NA,TRBV7-8,14,NA,TGTGCCAGCAGCTTAGCCCCCAGGGGCTACGAGCAGTACTTC,CASSLAPRGYEQYF
TRBJ1-2,once,TRBV6-2/TRBV6-3,15,TRBD1,TGTGCCAGCAGTTACCGACAGGGTCGGAACTATGGCTACACCTTC,CASSYRQGRNYGYTF
TRBJ2-5,NA,TRBV23-1,21,TRBD2,TGCGCCAGCACTCAATTGGGGACCCCGGGACTAGCGGGGGACCTCCAAGAGACCCAGTACTTC,CASTQLGTPGLAGDLQETQYF
TRBJ2-3,NA,TRBV7-2,13,NA,TGTGCCAGCAGCTCCTTGCTCCGGGATACGCAGTATTTT,CASSSLLRDTQYF
TRBJ1-5,NA,TRBV12-5,14,NA,TGTGCTAGTGGTTCCATCAGGGCTCGTCAGCCCCAGCATTTT,CASGSIRARQPQHF
TRBJ2-1,NA,TRBV11-3,12,NA,TGTGCCAGCAGCTTATCGGGTACTGAGCAGTTCTTC,CASSLSGTEQFF
TRBJ1-3,NA,TRBV18,14,TRBD1,TGTGCCAGCACCGGGACAGCCTCTGGAAACACCATATATTTT,CASTGTASGNTIYF
TRBJ1-2,NA,TRBV9,14,TRBD1,TGTGCCAGCAGCCCCCGATGGACAGGGGGTGGCTACACCTTC,CASSPRWTGGGYTF
TRBJ1-6,NA,TRBV5-8,17,TRBD1,TGTGCCAGCAGGGGGACAGGGGTGAGCTCCTATAATTCACCCCTCCACTTT,CASRGTGVSSYNSPLHF
TRBJ1-2,NA,TRBV29-1,15,TRBD1,TGCAGCGTGAGGGGACAGGGGGATCAAAGCTATGGCTACACCTTC,CSVRGQGDQSYGYTF
TRBJ2-3,once,TRBV29-1,15,NA,TGCAGCGCTTGGCACCCCGGGAAGATCACAGATACGCAGTATTTT,CSAWHPGKITDTQYF
TRBJ1-2,NA,TRBV2,14,NA,TGTGCCAGCAGTGAAACCCGACAGGTCGGAGGCTACACCTTC,CASSETRQVGGYTF
TRBJ2-3,NA,TRBV11-3,20,TRBD2,TGTGCCAGCAGCTTAGGACGTATGGGGACTAGCGGGACGAACACAGATACGCAGTATTTT,CASSLGRMGTSGTNTDTQYF
TRBJ1-6,few,TRBV7-6,16,TRBD1,TGTGCCAGCAGCTTAGCCGGGACAGGGGACAATTCACCCCTCCACTTT,CASSLAGTGDNSPLHF
TRBJ1-6,NA,TRBV7-9,15,NA,TGTGCCAGCAGCTTAGAATCCCCGCAGAATTCACCTCTCCACTTT,CASSLESPQNSPLHF
TRBJ2-1,few,TRBV18,15,TRBD2,TGTGCCAGCTCCCCCGGACTAGCGGGGGACAATGAGCAGTTCTTC,CASSPGLAGDNEQFF
TRBJ2-5,many,TRBV7-9,15,NA,TGTGCCAGCAGCTCCCTTGGCAGGGTCCAAGAGACCCAGTACTTC,CASSSLGRVQETQYF
TRBJ2-7,NA,TRBV5-5,15,NA,TGTGCCAGCAGCTTGGTTTGGACAACCAACTACGAGCAGTACTTC,CASSLVWTTNYEQYF
TRBJ1-2,NA,TRBV4-2,16,TRBD1,TGTGCCAGCAGCCAAGATCCATCGGGACAGGACTATGGCTACACCTTC,CASSQDPSGQDYGYTF
TRBJ1-6,NA,TRBV7-8,17,TRBD1,TGTGCCAGCAGCTTAGGACCGGGACAGGGAGATAGTTCACCCCTCCACTTT,CASSLGPGQGDSSPLHF
TRBJ2-5,NA,TRBV6-6,19,NA,TGTGCCAGCAGCTTAAACCTGGACAGCCTCGAGGGAAGGGGAGAGACCCAGTACTTC,CASSLNLDSLEGRGETQYF
TRBJ1-5,NA,TRBV6-4,14,NA,TGTGCCAGCAGTGACTCGAGTAGGGGGCAGCCCCAGCATTTT,CASSDSSRGQPQHF
TRBJ2-2,once,TRBV27,15,TRBD1,TGTGCCAGCAGTATGGGGACAGGGAAGCCCGGGGAGCTGTTTTTT,CASSMGTGKPGELFF
TRBJ1-2,NA,TRBV7-9,13,TRBD1,TGTGCCAGCAGACCGGGACAGACACATGGCTACACCTTC,CASRPGQTHGYTF
TRBJ1-2,NA,TRBV30,13,NA,TGTGCCTGGAGTGTAGCGGCGAACTATGGCTACACCTTC,CAWSVAANYGYTF
TRBJ2-7,NA,TRBV12-3/TRBV12-4,13,NA,TGTGCCAGCAGTCTCTTCGCGGCCTACGAGCAGTACTTC,CASSLFAAYEQYF
TRBJ2-5,NA,TRBV5-8,14,TRBD2,TGTGCCAGCAGCCAGGGAGGGAGCCAAGAGACCCAGTACTTC,CASSQGGSQETQYF
TRBJ2-4,NA,TRBV2,19,TRBD2,TGTGCCAGCAGTGAAGGCTGGGGGACTAGCGGGGGGCTGGGAAACATTCAGTACTTC,CASSEGWGTSGGLGNIQYF
TRBJ1-3,NA,TRBV4-1,18,NA,TGCGCCAGCAGCCAAGTCACAGGGTTTTCTGAGGGTGGAAACACCATATATTTT,CASSQVTGFSEGGNTIYF
TRBJ1-4,NA,TRBV27,14,TRBD1,TGTGCCAGCAGTCGGGACAGGAATAATGAAAAACTGTTTTTT,CASSRDRNNEKLFF
TRBJ2-1,NA,TRBV4-2,17,NA,TGTGCCAGCAGCCGCTCAACGGGGGAAAGCTCCTACAATGAGCAGTTCTTC,CASSRSTGESSYNEQFF
TRBJ2-1,NA,TRBV7-2,15,NA,TGTGCCAGCAGCTTCGCTAGCGCTTCCTACAATGAGCAGTTCTTC,CASSFASASYNEQFF
TRBJ1-2,NA,TRBV3-1/TRBV3-2,14,NA,TGTGCCAGCAGCCAAGGTGCAAGTCAGGGTGGCTACACCTTC,CASSQGASQGGYTF
TRBJ2-3,NA,TRBV5-4,15,TRBD2,TGTGCCAGCAGCTTTCTCGGGGGGGAAACAGATACGCAGTATTTT,CASSFLGGETDTQYF
TRBJ2-3,NA,TRBV13,16,NA,TGTGCCAGCAGCTCGACCCTGGGGGGACTCACAGATACGCAGTATTTT,CASSSTLGGLTDTQYF
TRBJ1-4,few,TRBV30,12,NA,TGTGCCTGGACTTCTGCGGGTGAAAAACTGTTTTTT,CAWTSAGEKLFF
TRBJ1-2,NA,TRBV7-9,13,NA,TGTGCCAGCAGAGCTACGGCTAACTATGGCTACACCTTC,CASRATANYGYTF
TRBJ1-1,NA,TRBV19,13,NA,TGTGCCAGTAGACTAGGAATGAACACTGAAGCTTTCTTT,CASRLGMNTEAFF
TRBJ1-3,NA,TRBV19,16,NA,TGTGCCAGTAGTAGTCCAGGCGACAGCTCTGGAAACACCATATATTTT,CASSSPGDSSGNTIYF
TRBJ2-1,few,TRBV7-2,16,NA,TGTGCCAGCAGCTTAGGACGGGATCTCTCCTACAATGAGCAGTTCTTC,CASSLGRDLSYNEQFF
TRBJ1-1,NA,TRBV3-1/TRBV3-2,13,NA,TGTGCCAGCAGCCTCGTAGAGGGCACTGAAGCTTTCTTT,CASSLVEGTEAFF
TRBJ2-7,NA,TRBV5-5,14,TRBD1,TGTGCCAGCAGCCCGCCGGGACAGGGGACAGAGCAGTACTTC,CASSPPGQGTEQYF
TRBJ2-2,NA,TRBV9,15,NA,TGTGCCAGCAGCGTAGCGCCAGGGTCGACCGGGGAGCTGTTTTTT,CASSVAPGSTGELFF